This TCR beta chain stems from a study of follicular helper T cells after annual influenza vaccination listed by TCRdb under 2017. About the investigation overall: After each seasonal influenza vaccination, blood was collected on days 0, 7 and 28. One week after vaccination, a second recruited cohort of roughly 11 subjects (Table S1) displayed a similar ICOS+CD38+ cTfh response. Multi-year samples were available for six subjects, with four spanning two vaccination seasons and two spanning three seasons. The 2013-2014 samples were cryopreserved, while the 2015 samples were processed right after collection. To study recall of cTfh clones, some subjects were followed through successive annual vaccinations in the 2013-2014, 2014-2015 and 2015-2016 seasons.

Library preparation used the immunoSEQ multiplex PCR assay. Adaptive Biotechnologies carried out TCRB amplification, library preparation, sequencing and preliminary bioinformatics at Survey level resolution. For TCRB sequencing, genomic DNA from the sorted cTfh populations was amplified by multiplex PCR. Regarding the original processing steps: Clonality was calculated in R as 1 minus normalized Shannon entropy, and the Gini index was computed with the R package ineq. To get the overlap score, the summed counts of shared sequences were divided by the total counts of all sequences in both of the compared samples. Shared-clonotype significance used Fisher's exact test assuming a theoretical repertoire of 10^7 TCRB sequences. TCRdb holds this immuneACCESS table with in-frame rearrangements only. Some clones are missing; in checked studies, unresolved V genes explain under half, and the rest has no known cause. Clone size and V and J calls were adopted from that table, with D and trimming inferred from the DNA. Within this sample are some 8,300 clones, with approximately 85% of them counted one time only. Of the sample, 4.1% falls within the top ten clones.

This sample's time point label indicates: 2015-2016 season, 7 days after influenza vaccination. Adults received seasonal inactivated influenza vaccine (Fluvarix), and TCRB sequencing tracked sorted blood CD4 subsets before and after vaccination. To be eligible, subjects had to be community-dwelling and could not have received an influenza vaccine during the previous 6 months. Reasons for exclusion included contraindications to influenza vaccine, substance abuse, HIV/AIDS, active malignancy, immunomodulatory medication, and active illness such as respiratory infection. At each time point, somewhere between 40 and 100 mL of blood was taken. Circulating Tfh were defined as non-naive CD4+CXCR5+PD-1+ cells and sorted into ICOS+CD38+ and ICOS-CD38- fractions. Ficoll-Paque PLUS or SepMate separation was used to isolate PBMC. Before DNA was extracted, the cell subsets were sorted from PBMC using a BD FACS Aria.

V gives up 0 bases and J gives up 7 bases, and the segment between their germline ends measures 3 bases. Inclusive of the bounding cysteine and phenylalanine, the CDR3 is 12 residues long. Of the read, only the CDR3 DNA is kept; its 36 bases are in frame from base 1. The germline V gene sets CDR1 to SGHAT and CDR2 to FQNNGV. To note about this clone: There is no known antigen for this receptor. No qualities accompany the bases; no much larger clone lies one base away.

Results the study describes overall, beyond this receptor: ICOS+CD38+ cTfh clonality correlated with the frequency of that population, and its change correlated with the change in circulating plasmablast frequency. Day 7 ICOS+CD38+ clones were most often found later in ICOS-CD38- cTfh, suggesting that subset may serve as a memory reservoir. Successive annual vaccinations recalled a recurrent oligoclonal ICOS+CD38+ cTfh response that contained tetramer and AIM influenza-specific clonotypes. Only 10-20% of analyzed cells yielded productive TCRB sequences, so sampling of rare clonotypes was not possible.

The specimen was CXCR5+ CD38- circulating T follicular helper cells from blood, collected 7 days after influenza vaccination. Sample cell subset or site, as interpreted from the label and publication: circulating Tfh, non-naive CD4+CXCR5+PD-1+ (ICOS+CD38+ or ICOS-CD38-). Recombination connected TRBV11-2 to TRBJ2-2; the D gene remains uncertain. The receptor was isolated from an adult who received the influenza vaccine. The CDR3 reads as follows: CASSLDIGELFF. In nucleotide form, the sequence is TGTGCCAGCAGCTTAGACATCGGGGAGCTGTTTTTT.